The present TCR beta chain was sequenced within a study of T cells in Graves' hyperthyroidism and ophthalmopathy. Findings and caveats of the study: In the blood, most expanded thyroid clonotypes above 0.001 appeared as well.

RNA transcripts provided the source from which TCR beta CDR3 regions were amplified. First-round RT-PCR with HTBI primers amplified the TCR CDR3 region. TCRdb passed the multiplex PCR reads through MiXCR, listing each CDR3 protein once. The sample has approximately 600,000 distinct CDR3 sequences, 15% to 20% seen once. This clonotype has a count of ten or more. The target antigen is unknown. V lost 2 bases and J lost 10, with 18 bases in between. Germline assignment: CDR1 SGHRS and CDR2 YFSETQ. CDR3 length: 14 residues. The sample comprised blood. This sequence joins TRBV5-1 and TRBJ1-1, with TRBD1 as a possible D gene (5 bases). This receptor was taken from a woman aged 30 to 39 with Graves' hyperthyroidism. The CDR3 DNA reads TGCGCCAGCAGCTTTGGGGCCGGGTTCGCCGGAGCTTTCTTT. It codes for CASSFGAGFAGAFF.